The subject of this entry is one T cell receptor beta chain. The count of this clonotype is one. The specificity of this receptor is unknown. The sample holds no much larger clone one base away, and base qualities are not on file. Single-read evidence is weak. RNA was extracted with the RNeasy kit and 0.5 to 1 ug was reverse transcribed using random hexamers. The immunoSEQ multiplex PCR assay, covering 54 Vbeta and 13 Jbeta segments, was used to amplify TCR beta CDR3 regions. Bias from PCR amplification was corrected by using a synthetic template baseline for primer optimization and for computational correction. The paper's processing steps were these. Reads were annotated to V, D and J genes according to IMGT and were analyzed with immunoSEQ Analyzer, with only productive sequences retained. To calculate clonality, Shannon entropy was normalized by log2 of the number of productive unique sequences and then subtracted from one. For each patient and control, public and private clones were evaluated within the 100 most prevalent clones. Susac-specific clones were defined as absent from healthy and MS cohorts, over a thousand published viral clones and other ImmuneACCESS disease sequences. Clones were called with MiXCR by TCRdb after fastp trimmed the public reads at Q25, and only in-frame beta chains were retained. Rows matching on CDR3 protein sequence are summarized as one entry with the most common DNA and genes. The V and J calls were not made by the authors but by TCRdb's processing. The sample data list under 250,000 distinct CDR3 sequences, and 85% to 95% of these were observed just once. The ten largest clones add up to 0.15% of the sample.

The data stem from a study of CD8 T cells in Susac syndrome (dated by TCRdb to about 2019). Some background on the complete study: Among the sequenced Susac syndrome patients, more than five had clinically active disease and eight or nine were in clinical remission. At blood withdrawal, Susac syndrome patients were either therapy-naive, taking corticosteroids (in some cases with IVIg as well), or taking IVIg alone. Repertoire sequencing was used to test whether CD8+ T cell activation and differentiation in Susac syndrome was antigen driven.

Summary of the overall study and its limitations: The TCR sequencing and HLA analysis was acknowledged to have included a relatively small number of individuals. No clonal expansion was detected in the CD4+ T cell repertoire of Susac syndrome patients.

Peripheral blood CD8+ and CD4+ T cells from healthy donors, Susac syndrome patients and multiple sclerosis patients were profiled using high-throughput TCR beta sequencing. Recently defined diagnostic criteria for definite or probable disease were met by the Susac syndrome patients. Bulk CD8+ and CD4+ T cells were purified by magnetic negative isolation, while CD8+ TEMRA cells were enriched using FACS. Blood was collected in EDTA tubes and processed within 24 hours, with PBMCs isolated through density gradient centrifugation. PBMCs destined for TCR sequencing were cryopreserved in liquid nitrogen and later thawed in a 37 °C water bath. The sorted or isolated CD4+, CD8+ and CD8+ TEMRA cells reached a purity of at least 90%. There are 14 amino acids in the CDR3, from cysteine to phenylalanine inclusive. The CDR3 DNA has 42 bases and is translated from base 1. V trim: 6 bases; J trim: 5 bases; unmatched bases: 5. The germline V gene gives CDR1 as MNHNS and CDR2 as SASEGT.

This TCR derives from a human donor with Susac syndrome. The sample comprised CD4+ T cells from PBMCs. The chain is encoded by TRBV6-1 joined to TRBJ1-5; TRBD1 agrees with 9 junctional bases. The CDR3 in this case is CASRGQGGDQPQHF. The DNA reads TGTGCCAGCAGGGGACAGGGAGGGGATCAGCCCCAGCATTTT.